Listed below are T cell receptor beta chains from one sample, sequenced in a study of beta chain features in type 1 diabetes. Produced via immunoSEQ multiplex PCR; TCRdb's table is partial and in-frame only. Of 250,000 to 350,000 clones in the sample, roughly 15% were seen once. The sequenced material came from central memory CD4+ T cells from blood. These TCRs come from a man aged 25 to 40 in good health. The CDR3 runs from the conserved cysteine through the conserved F or W. The order of the fields is V gene, J gene, D gene, CDR3 length, clone size, CDR3 protein, CDR3 DNA. D genes are given only for firm matches. Rows may omit the clone size; those that give it use once, few, many or a size class.

TRBV5-1	TRBJ2-1	-	13	-	CASSLGTYNEQFF	TGCGCCAGCAGCTTGGGGACATATAATGAGCAGTTCTTC
TRBV5-6	TRBJ1-6	-	14	-	CASSPGSYNSPLHF	TGTGCCAGCAGCCCTGGTTCCTATAATTCACCCCTCCACTTT
TRBV6-6	TRBJ2-2	-	14	-	CASSAPWNTGELFF	TGTGCCAGCAGTGCCCCGTGGAACACCGGGGAGCTGTTTTTT
TRBV6-1	TRBJ2-2	-	12	-	CASRPTSQELFF	TGTGCCAGCAGACCGACGTCCCAGGAGCTGTTTTTT
TRBV11-2	TRBJ2-3	-	14	few	CASSLDLVWDTQYF	TGTGCCAGCAGCTTAGATCTTGTCTGGGATACGCAGTATTTT
TRBV7-2	TRBJ2-1	-	14	-	CASSLEISHHEQFF	TGTGCCAGCAGCTTAGAGATTTCCCATCATGAGCAGTTCTTC
TRBV7-2	TRBJ2-1	-	12	-	CASSLETGTQFF	TGTGCCAGCAGCTTAGAAACCGGGACGCAGTTCTTC
TRBV6-1	TRBJ2-2	-	11	-	CASSRTGELFF	TGTGCCAGCAGCCGCACCGGGGAGCTGTTTTTT
TRBV7-2	TRBJ2-7	TRBD2	16	few	CASSLEGTSGVHEQYF	TGTGCCAGCAGCTTGGAGGGGACTAGCGGGGTACACGAGCAGTACTTC
TRBV6-1	TRBJ2-1	-	12	-	CASSESHWGQFF	TGTGCCAGCAGTGAATCCCATTGGGGGCAGTTCTTC
TRBV30	TRBJ2-1	TRBD2	16	-	CAWSSWGSGPYNEQFF	TGTGCCTGGAGTTCGTGGGGTAGCGGGCCCTACAATGAGCAGTTCTTC
TRBV11-2	TRBJ1-5	TRBD1	15	few	CASSPLETGNQPQHF	TGTGCCAGCAGCCCCCTGGAGACAGGGAATCAGCCCCAGCATTTT
TRBV7-2	TRBJ2-1	TRBD1	17	-	CASRLEGGAVISSEQFF	TGTGCCAGCAGGTTAGAAGGGGGCGCGGTTATTTCAAGTGAGCAGTTCTTC
TRBV15	TRBJ2-1	TRBD2	13	-	CATSRDGRAYQVF	TGTGCCACCAGCAGAGACGGGAGGGCTTATCAGGTCTTC
TRBV5-1	TRBJ1-1	-	13	few	CASSWTANTEAFF	TGCGCCAGCAGCTGGACAGCGAACACTGAAGCTTTCTTT
TRBV29-1	TRBJ1-2	-	12	few	CSVVSGVDGYTF	TGCAGCGTTGTGTCTGGGGTGGATGGCTACACCTTC
TRBV7-8	TRBJ2-6	TRBD1	17	-	CASSFGTGGSGANVLTF	TGTGCCAGCAGCTTCGGGACAGGGGGCTCTGGGGCCAACGTCCTGACTTTC
TRBV7-2	TRBJ1-1	-	13	-	CASSSQQGTEAFF	TGTGCCAGCAGCTCGCAACAGGGAACTGAAGCTTTCTTT
TRBV7-8	TRBJ1-5	-	12	many	CASSLAGQPQHF	TGTGCCAGCAGCTTAGCGGGTCAGCCCCAGCATTTT
TRBV5-4	TRBJ2-5	-	17	-	CASSFEGLGTRLETQYF	TGTGCCAGCAGCTTTGAGGGGCTAGGCACACGATTGGAGACCCAGTACTTC
TRBV7-6	TRBJ2-2	TRBD2	16	-	CASSLGASGGTGELFF	TGTGCCAGCAGCTTAGGGGCTAGCGGGGGCACCGGGGAGCTGTTTTTT
TRBV5-4	TRBJ2-3	-	14	-	CASSFSGYTDTQYF	TGTGCCAGCAGCTTCTCAGGATACACAGATACGCAGTATTTT
TRBV7-9	TRBJ2-1	-	15	many	CASSPSGGNYNEQFF	TGTGCCAGCAGCCCATCAGGGGGGAACTACAATGAGCAGTTCTTC
TRBV6-1	TRBJ1-5	-	15	-	CATSLAGYSNQPQHF	TGTGCCACCTCCCTAGCAGGGTATAGCAATCAGCCCCAGCATTTT
TRBV2	TRBJ2-3	TRBD2	14	few	CASRTSGASDTQYF	TGTGCCAGCAGGACTAGCGGGGCGAGTGATACGCAGTATTTT